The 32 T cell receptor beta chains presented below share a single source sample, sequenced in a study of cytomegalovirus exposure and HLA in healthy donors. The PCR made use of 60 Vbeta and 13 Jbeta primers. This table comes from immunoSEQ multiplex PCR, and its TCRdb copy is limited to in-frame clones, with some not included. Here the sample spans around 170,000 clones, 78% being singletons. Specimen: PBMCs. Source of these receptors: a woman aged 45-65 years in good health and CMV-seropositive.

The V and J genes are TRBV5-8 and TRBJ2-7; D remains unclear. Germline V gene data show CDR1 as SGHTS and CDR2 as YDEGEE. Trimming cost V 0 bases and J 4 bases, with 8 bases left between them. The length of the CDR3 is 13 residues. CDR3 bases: TGTGCCAGCAGCTTGGATCCTCGTTACGAGCAGTACTTC. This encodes CASSLDPRYEQYF.

The CDR3 nucleotides read TGTGCCAGCAGTGCGGGGTTCTACGAGCAGTACTTC. It encodes CASSAGFYEQYF. This rearrangement joins TRBV6-5 to TRBJ2-5; TRBD2 might be the D (6 bases). The end of the DNA is better explained by TRBJ2-7, so the J call may be wrong. The CDR3 runs 12 residues. CDR1 and CDR2 from the germline V gene are MNHEY and SVGAGI.

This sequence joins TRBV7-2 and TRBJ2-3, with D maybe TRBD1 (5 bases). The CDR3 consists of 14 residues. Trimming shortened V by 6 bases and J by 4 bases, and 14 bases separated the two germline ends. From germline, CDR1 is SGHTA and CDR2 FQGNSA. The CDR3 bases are TGTGCCAGCAGGATGGGGCTTTCAGCAGATACGCAGTATTTT. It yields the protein CASRMGLSADTQYF.

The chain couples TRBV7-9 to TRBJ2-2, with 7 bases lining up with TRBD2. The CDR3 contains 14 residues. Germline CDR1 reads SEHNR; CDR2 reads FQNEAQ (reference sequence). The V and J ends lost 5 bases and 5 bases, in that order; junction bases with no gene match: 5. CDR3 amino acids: CASSPSGMTGELFF. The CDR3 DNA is TGTGCCAGCAGCCCTAGCGGCATGACCGGGGAGCTGTTTTTT.

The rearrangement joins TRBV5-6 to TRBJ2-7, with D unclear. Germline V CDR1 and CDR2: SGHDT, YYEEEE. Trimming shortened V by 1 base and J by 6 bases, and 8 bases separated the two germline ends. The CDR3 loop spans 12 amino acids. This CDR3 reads CASSLRWSEQYF. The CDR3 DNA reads TGTGCCAGCAGCTTGCGCTGGAGCGAGCAGTACTTC.

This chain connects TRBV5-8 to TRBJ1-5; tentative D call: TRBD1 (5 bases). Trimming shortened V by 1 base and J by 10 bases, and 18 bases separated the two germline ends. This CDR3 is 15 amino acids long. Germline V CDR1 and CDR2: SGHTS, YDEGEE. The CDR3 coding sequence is TGTGCCAGCAGCTTGTTCCGTGGGGCCTCCAATCCCCAGCATTTT. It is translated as CASSLFRGASNPQHF.

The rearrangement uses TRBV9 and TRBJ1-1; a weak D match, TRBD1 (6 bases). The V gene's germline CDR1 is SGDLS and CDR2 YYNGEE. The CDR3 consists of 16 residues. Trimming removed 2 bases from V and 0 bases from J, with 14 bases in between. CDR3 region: CASSVRGRGMNTEAFF. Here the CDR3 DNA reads TGTGCCAGCAGCGTTCGGGGCAGGGGTATGAACACTGAAGCTTTCTTT.

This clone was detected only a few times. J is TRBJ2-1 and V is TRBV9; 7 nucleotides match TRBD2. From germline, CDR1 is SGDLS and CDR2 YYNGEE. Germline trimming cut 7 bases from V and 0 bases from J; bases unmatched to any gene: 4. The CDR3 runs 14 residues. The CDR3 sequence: CASGGGSSYNEQFF. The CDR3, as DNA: TGTGCCAGCGGGGGGGGGAGCTCCTACAATGAGCAGTTCTTC.

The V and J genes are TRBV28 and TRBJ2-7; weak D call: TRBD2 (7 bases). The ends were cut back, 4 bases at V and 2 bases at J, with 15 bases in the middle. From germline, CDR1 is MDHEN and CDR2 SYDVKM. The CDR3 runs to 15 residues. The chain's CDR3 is CASSSRAGAPYEQYF. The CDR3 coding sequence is TGTGCCAGCAGTTCTCGCGCGGGGGCTCCCTACGAGCAGTACTTC. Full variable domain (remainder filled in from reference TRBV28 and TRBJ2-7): DVKVTQSSRYLVKRTGEKVFLECVQDMDHENMFWYRQDPGLGLRLIYFSYDVKMKEKGDIPEGYSVSREKKERFSLILESASTNQTSMYLCASSSRAGAPYEQYFGPGTRLTVT.

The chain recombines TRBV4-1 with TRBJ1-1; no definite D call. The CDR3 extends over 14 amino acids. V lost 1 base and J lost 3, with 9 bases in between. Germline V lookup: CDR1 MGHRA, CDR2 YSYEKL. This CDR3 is CASSQVPEDTEAFF. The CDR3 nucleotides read TGCGCCAGCAGCCAAGTCCCGGAGGACACTGAAGCTTTCTTT.

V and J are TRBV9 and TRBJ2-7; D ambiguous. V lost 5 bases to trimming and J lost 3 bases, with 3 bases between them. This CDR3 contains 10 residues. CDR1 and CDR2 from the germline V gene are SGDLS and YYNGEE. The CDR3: CASSLYEQYF. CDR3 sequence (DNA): TGTGCCAGCAGTCTCTACGAGCAGTACTTC.

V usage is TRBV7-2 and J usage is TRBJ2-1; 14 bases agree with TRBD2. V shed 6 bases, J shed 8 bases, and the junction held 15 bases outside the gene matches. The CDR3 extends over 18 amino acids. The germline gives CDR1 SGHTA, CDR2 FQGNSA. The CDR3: CASRSGTSGSGGSDEQFF. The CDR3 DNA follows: TGTGCCAGCAGATCCGGGACTAGCGGGAGCGGTGGCTCTGATGAGCAGTTCTTC.

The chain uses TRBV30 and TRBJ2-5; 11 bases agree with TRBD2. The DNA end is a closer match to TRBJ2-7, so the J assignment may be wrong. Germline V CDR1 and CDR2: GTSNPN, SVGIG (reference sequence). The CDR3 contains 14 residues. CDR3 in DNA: TGTGCCTGGAGTAAGCTAGCGGGAGGAGGCGAGCAGTACTTC. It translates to CAWSKLAGGGEQYF.

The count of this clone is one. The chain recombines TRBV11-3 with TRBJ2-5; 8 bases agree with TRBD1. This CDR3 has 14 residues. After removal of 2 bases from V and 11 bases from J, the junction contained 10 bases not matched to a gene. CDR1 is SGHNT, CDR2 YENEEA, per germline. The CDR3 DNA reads TGTGCCAGCAGCTTAAGACAGGGGTACGAGGAGCAGTACTTC. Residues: CASSLRQGYEEQYF.

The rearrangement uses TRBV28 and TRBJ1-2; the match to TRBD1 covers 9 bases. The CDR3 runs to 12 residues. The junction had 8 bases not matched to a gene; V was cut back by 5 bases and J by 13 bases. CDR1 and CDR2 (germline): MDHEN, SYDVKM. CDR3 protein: CASSPGQGGCTF. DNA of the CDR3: TGTGCCAGCAGTCCGGGACAGGGAGGTTGCACCTTC.

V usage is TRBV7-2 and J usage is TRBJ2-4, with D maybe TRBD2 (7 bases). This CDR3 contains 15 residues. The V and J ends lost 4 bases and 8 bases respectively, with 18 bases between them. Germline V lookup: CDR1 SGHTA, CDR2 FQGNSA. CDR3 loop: CASSSDGREGDIQYF. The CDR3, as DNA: TGTGCCAGCAGCTCGGACGGCAGGGAGGGGGACATTCAGTACTTC.

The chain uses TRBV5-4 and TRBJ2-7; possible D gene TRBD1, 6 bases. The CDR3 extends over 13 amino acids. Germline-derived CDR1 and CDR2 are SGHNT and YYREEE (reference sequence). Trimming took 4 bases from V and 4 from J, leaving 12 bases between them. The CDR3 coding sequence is TGTGCCAGCAGCCCTGGACAGCCATACGAGCAGTACTTC. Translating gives CASSPGQPYEQYF.

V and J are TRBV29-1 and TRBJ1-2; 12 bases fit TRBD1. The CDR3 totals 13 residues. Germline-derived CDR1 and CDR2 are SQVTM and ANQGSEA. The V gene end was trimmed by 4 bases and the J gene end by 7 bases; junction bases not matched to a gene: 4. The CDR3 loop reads CSVVGQGALGYTF. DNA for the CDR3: TGCAGCGTTGTGGGACAGGGGGCTCTTGGCTACACCTTC.

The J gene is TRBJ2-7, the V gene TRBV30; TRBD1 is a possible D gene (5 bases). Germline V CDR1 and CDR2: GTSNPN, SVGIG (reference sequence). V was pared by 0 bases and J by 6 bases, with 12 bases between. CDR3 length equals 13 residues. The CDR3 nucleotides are TGTGCCTGGAGTGTAGGGGTGGTGAGCGAGCAGTACTTC. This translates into CAWSVGVVSEQYF.

In DNA, the CDR3 is TGTGCCAGCAGCTTAGTTCGGGACAGGTCTGAAAAACTGTTTTTT. Encoded protein: CASSLVRDRSEKLFF. The gene calls are TRBV7-2 and TRBJ1-4; 8 positions match TRBD1. This CDR3 contains 15 residues. Germline V gives CDR1 SGHTA, CDR2 FQGNSA. Trimming cost V 1 base and J 7 bases; bases outside gene matches: 5.

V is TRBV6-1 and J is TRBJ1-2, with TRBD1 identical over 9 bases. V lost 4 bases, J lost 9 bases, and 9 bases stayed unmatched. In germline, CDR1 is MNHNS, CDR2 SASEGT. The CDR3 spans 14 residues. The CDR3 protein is CASSVGTGIRSYTF. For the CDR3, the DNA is TGTGCCAGCAGTGTCGGGACAGGGATACGGAGCTACACCTTC.

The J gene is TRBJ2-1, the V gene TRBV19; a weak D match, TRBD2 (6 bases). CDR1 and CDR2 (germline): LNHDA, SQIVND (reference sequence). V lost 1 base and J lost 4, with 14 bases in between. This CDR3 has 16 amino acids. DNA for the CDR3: TGTGCCAGTAGTATAGCGAGCGGGTGGGGGTACAATGAGCAGTTCTTC. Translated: CASSIASGWGYNEQFF.

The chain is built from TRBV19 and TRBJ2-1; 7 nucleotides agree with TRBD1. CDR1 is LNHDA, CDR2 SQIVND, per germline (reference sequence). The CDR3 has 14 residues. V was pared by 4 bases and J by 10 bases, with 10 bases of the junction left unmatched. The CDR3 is CASSKSRGLGEQFF. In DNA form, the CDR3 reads TGTGCCAGTAGTAAGTCTAGGGGGCTGGGGGAGCAGTTCTTC. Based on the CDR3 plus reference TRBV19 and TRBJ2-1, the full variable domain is DGGITQSPKYLFRKEGQNVTLSCEQNLNHDAMYWYRQDPGQGLRLIYYSQIVNDFQKGDIAEGYSVSREKKESFPLTVTSAQKNPTAFYLCASSKSRGLGEQFFGPGTRLTVL.

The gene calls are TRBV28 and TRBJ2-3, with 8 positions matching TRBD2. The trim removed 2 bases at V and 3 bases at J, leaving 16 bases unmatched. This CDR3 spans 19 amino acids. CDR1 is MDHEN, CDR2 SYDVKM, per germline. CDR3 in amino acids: CASSLILQRGTLRTDTQYF. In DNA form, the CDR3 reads TGTGCCAGCAGTTTAATTCTTCAGCGGGGGACCCTGAGGACAGATACGCAGTATTTT. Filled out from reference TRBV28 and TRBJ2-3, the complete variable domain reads DVKVTQSSRYLVKRTGEKVFLECVQDMDHENMFWYRQDPGLGLRLIYFSYDVKMKEKGDIPEGYSVSREKKERFSLILESASTNQTSMYLCASSLILQRGTLRTDTQYFGPGTRLTVL.

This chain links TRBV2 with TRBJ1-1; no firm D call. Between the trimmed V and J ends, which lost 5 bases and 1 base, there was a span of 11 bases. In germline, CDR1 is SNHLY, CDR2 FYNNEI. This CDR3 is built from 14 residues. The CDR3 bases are TGTGCCAGCAGTCGATCTACTTCGAACACTGAAGCTTTCTTT. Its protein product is CASSRSTSNTEAFF.

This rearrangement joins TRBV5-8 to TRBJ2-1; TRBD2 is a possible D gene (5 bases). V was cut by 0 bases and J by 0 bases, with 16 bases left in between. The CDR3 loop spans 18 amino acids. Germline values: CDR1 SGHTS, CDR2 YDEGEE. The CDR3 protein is CASSLVPLAVSSYNEQFF. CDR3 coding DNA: TGTGCCAGCAGCTTGGTTCCGCTAGCTGTTAGCTCCTACAATGAGCAGTTCTTC.

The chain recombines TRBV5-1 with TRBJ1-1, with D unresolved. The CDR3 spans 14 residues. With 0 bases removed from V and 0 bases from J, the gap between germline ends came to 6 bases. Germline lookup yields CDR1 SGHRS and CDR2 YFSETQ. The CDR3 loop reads CASSLGGMNTEAFF. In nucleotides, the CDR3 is TGCGCCAGCAGCTTGGGCGGGATGAACACTGAAGCTTTCTTT.

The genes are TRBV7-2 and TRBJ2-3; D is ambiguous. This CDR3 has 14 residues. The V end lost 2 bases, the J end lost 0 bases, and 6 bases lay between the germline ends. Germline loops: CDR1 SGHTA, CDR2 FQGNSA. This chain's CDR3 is CASSLQQSTDTQYF. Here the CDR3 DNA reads TGTGCCAGCAGCTTACAACAGAGCACAGATACGCAGTATTTT. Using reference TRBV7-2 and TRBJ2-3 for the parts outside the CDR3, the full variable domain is GAGVSQSPSNKVTEKGKDVELRCDPISGHTALYWYRQSLGQGLEFLIYFQGNSAPDKSGLPSDRFSAERTGGSVSTLTIQRTQQEDSAVYLCASSLQQSTDTQYFGPGTRLTVL.

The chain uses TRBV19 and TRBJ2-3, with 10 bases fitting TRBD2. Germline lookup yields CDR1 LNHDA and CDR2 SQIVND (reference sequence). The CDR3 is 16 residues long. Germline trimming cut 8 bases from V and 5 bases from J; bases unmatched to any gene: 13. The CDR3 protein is CASSFGLAGAVDTQYF. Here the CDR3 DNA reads TGTGCCAGTTCCTTCGGGCTAGCGGGGGCCGTAGATACGCAGTATTTT.

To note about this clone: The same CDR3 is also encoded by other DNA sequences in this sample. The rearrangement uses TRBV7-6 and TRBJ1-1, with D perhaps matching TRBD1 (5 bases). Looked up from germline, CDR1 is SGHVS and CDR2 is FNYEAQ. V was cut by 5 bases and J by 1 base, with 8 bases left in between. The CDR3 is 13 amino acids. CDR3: CASSLQGNTEAFF. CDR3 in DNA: TGTGCCAGCAGCCTCCAGGGGAACACTGAAGCTTTCTTT.

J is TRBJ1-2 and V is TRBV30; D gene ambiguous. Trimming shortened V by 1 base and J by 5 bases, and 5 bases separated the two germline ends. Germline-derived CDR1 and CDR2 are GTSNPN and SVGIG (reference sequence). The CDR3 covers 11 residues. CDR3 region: CAWSETYGYTF. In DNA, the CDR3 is TGTGCCTGGAGTGAGACTTATGGCTACACCTTC.

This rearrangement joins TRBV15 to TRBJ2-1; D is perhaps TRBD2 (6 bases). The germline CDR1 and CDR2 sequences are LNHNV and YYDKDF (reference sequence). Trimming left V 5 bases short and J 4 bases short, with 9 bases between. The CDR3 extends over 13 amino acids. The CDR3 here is CATSWGLYNEQFF. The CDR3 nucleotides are TGTGCCACCAGCTGGGGACTTTACAATGAGCAGTTCTTC.